This T cell receptor beta chain was recovered during a study of T cell responses to AZD1222 COVID-19 vaccine (dated by TCRdb to the early 2020s). In terms of the full investigation: AZD1222 recipients with second doses at about 4 weeks or about 12 weeks were pooled, because spike-specific TCR depth and breadth did not differ between schedules. A total of under 250 trial participants underwent TCR sequencing, of whom roughly 210 had received two doses of AZD1222 and around 25 had received two doses of the MenACWY control vaccine. Trial participants were enrolled into age subgroups of 18-55, 56-69 and 70-plus years, which contained around 140, 26 and 57 TCR-sequenced participants, respectively. General study outcomes and caveats: The 56-69-year group was small, and its depth increase did not reach significance, likely because of low power. Epitopes outside the regions mutated in the B.1.351 and B.1.1.7 variants were reportedly recognized by nearly half of the unique spike-specific TCRs. Because no samples from the day 14 peak response were available, repertoires could be characterized only after the peak T cell response. Participants were mostly white British, with more females than males. The authors suggested clonal diversity may have been underestimated. Conclusions about previously exposed vaccinees are limited because only a handful of AZD1222 recipients were SARS-CoV-2 seropositive at baseline. Vaccine-associated CD4 TCRs spanned the whole spike protein, with dominant responses in regions 160-218 and 743-854. A significant rise in spike-specific TCR breadth and depth was observed after two AZD1222 doses relative to day 0 and relative to MenACWY recipients.

The germline V gene (reference sequence) specifies GTSNPN as CDR1 and SVGIG as CDR2. Here V drops 8 bases and J drops 2 bases, and the junction holds 8 bases not matched to any gene. The CDR3 runs 13 amino acids, cysteine and phenylalanine included. Of the read, only the CDR3 DNA is kept; its 39 bases are in frame from base 1. The CDR3 regions of human TCRbeta chains were analyzed by immunosequencing. The published analysis was carried out like this. Repertoire TCRs were checked for matches against a reference library of SARS-CoV-2-specific TCRs that had been generated using the MIRA antigen-specificity platform. Breadth was defined as the fraction of unique TCRs that were SARS-CoV-2-associated, and depth was defined as the fraction of total T cells that were SARS-CoV-2-associated. Using the MIRA data, each spike-specific TCR was assigned both to the spike region to which the TCR was reactive and to a CD4 or CD8 class. Log10-transformed breadth and depth values were compared by one-way ANOVA with Sidak's multiple comparisons tests. Not all clones reach the TCRdb copy of this immuneACCESS table, which keeps in-frame sequences only. Checked studies attribute under half of the gap to unresolved V genes and leave the rest unexplained. That table furnishes V, J and clone size, whereas the DNA furnished D and trimming. Counted in this sample were just over 80,000 clones; about nine tenths of them appeared once. The top ten constitute around 5.8% of the sample.

The label giving this sample's time point can be read as: baseline before first vaccination. Vaccinee samples were obtained from the UK trials COV001 and COV002, which included a single-blind randomized controlled phase 2/3 trial of AZD1222 (ChAdOx1 nCoV-19) in healthy adults. For TCRbeta chain sequencing, PBMC samples were collected from trial participants at day 0 and at day 28 after the second dose. With regard to this clone: Its antigen remains undetermined. No per-base quality is available; no much larger clone lies one base away.

The sample consisted of peripheral blood, taken on day 0 of AZD1222 vaccination. Rearrangement joined TRBV30 to TRBJ1-2, and 7 junctional nucleotides match TRBD1. This TCR was sampled from an adult in good health. In nucleotide form, the sequence is TGTGCCGGGGATACCAGGGGGAACTATGGCTACACCTTC. Translation gives CAGDTRGNYGYTF.